This TCR beta chain was captured by sequencing in a study of CD4 T cells in relation to SARS-CoV-2 and coronaviruses. Study in general: PBMCs were cultured with antigen for roughly 11 days before TCR beta sequencing.

The CDR3 runs 14 residues. Trimming cost V 6 bases and J 3 bases, with 17 bases left between them. The V gene's germline CDR1 is SQVTM and CDR2 ANQGSEA. Regarding this clone: What it binds is unknown.

Method: immunoSEQ multiplex PCR; TCRdb's copy keeps in-frame clones and lacks some. The table lists about 37,000 clones, more than 65% of them singletons. Naive and memory CD4+ T cells came from enriched cryopreserved PBMCs. Naive or memory CD4+ cells were cultured 1:1 with T cell-depleted PBMCs plus CEF. The sequencing sample was made of naive CD4+ T cells from PBMCs, cultured in vitro. Subset of the sample: naive CD4+ T cells isolated by negative enrichment. This clonotype was sampled from an adult with COVID-19. The chain couples TRBV29-1 to TRBJ1-1, with a tentative D call TRBD1 (6 bases). CDR3 bases: TGCAGCGTCCAAATGTTAAGGACAGACACTGAAGCTTTCTTT. This gives the protein CSVQMLRTDTEAFF.